One sample yielded the 2 T cell receptor beta chains listed below, sequenced in a study of regulatory T cells in long-lasting Graves disease. Relying on iRepertoire HTBI primers and Arm-PCR of CDR3 regions, the team built TCR beta libraries. TCRdb itself ran the multiplex PCR reads through MiXCR, one entry per CDR3 protein. There are some 440,000 distinct CDR3 sequences in the sample; less than 25% occur only once, and approximately 7.8% lies in the top ten. The time point: persistent/refractory GD, antithyroid drugs over 5 years with positive TRAb. RNA isolated from PBMCs was used to make the TCR library. The sequenced sample was peripheral blood mononuclear cells (PBMCs), obtained when the disease was refractory, from a patient treated with antithyroid drugs. The receptor set was obtained from a female donor with Graves disease.

This clonotype appeared many times. The V call is TRBV2, the J call TRBJ1-1; no definite D call. The germline CDR1 and CDR2 sequences are SNHLY and FYNNEI. The CDR3 is 13 amino acids. V lost 4 bases and J lost 0, with 6 bases in between. The chain's CDR3 is CASSGTLNTEAFF. Written as DNA, the CDR3 is TGTGCCAGCAGTGGAACACTGAACACTGAAGCTTTCTTT.

This clonotype was seen a single time. The CDR3 here is CSAMRAGDTQYF. As DNA, the CDR3 is TGCAGTGCTATGAGGGCGGGGGATACGCAGTATTTT. The chain uses TRBV20-1 and TRBJ2-3, with D possibly TRBD2 on 6 matching bases. Trimming removed 4 bases from V and 6 bases from J, with 11 bases in between. CDR1 is DFQATT, CDR2 SNEGSKA, per germline (reference sequence). The CDR3 totals 12 residues.